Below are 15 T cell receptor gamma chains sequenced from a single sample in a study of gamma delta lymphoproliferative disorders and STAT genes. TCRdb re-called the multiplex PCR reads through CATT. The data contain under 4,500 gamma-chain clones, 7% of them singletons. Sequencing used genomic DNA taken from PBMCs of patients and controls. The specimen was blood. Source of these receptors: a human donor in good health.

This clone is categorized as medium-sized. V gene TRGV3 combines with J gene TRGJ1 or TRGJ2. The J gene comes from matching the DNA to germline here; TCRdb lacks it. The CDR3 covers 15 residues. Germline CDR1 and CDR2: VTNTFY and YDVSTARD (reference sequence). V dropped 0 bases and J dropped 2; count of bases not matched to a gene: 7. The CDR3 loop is CATWDRPPHYYKKLF. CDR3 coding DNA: TGTGCCACCTGGGACAGGCCTCCTCATTATTATAAGAAACTCTTT.

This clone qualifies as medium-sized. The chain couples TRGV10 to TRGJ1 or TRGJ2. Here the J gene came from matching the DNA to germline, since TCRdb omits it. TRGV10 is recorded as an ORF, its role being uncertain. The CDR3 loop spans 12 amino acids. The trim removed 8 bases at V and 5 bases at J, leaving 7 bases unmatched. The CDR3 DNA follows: TGTGCTGCGTGGGAAAGCCATTATAAGAAACTCTTT. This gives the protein CAAWESHYKKLF.

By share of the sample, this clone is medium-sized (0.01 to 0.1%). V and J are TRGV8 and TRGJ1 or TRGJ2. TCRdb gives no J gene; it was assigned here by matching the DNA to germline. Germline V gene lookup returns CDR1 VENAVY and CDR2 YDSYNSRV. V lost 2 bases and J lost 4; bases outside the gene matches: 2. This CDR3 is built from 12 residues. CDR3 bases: TGTGCCACCTGGGATACCTATTATAAGAAACTCTTT. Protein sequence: CATWDTYYKKLF.

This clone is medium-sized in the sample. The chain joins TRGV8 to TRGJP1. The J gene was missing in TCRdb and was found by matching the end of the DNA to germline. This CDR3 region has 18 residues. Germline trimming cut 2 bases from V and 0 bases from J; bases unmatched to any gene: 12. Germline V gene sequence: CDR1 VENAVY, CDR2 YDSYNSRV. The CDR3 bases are TGTGCCACCTGGGATATTTGGGGGGGATATACCACTGGTTGGTTCAAGATATTT. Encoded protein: CATWDIWGGYTTGWFKIF.

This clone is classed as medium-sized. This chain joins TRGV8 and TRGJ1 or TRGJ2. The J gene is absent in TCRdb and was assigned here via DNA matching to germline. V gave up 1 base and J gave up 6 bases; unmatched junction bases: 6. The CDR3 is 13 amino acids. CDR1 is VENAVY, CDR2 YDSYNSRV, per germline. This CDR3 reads CATWDRRCYKKLF. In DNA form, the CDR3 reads TGTGCCACCTGGGATAGAAGATGTTATAAGAAACTCTTT.

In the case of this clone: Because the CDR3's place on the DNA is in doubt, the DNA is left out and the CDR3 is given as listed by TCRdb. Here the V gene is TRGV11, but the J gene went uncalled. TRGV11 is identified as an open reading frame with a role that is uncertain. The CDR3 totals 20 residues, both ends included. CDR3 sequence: CACWMGGPDIRNSLAVEQHF.

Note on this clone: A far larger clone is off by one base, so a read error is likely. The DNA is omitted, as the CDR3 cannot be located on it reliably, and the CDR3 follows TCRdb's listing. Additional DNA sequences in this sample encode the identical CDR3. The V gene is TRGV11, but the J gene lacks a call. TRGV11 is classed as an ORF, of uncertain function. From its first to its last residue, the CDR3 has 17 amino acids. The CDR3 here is CTTVPVRSSQGGFKKLF.

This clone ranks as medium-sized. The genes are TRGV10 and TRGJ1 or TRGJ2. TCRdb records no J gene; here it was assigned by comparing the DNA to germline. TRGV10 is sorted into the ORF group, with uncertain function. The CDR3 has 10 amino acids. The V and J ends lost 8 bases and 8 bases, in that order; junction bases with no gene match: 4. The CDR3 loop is CAAWSDKKLF. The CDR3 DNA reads TGTGCTGCGTGGAGTGATAAGAAACTCTTT.

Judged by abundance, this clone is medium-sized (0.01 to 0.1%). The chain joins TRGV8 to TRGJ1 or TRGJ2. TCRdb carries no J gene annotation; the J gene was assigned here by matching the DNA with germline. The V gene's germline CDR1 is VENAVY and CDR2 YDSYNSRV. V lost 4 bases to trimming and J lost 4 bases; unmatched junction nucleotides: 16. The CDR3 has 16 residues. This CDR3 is CATWDLRTTSYYKKLF. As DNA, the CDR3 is TGTGCCACCTGGGACCTCCGCACAACTTCGTATTATAAGAAACTCTTT.

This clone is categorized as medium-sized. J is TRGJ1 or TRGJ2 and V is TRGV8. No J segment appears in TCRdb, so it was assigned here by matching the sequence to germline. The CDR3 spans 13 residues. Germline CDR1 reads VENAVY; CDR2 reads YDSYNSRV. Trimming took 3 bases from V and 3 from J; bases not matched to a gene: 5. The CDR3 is CATWDGPYYKKLF. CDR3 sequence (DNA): TGTGCCACCTGGGATGGACCTTATTATAAGAAACTCTTT.

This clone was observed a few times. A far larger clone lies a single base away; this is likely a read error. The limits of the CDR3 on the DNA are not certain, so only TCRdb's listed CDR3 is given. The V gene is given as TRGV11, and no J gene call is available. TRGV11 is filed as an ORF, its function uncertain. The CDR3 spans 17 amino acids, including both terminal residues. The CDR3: CTTVPVRSSQGGFKKLF.

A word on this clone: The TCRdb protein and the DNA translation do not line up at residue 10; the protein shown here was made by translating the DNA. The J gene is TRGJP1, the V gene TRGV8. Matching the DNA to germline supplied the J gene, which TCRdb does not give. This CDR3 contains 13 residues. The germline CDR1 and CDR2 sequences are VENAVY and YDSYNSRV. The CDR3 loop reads CATWDLTGWLKIF. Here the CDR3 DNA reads TGTGCCACCTGGGATCTCACTGGTTGGCTCAAGATATTT.

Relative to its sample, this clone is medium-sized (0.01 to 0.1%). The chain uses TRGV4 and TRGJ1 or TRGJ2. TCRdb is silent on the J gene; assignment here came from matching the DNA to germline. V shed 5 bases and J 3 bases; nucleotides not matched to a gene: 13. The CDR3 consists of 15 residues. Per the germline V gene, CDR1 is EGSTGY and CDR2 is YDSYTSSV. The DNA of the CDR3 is TGTGCCACCTGGGTAAAATGTCGTCCTTATTATAAGAAACTCTTT. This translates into CATWVKCRPYYKKLF.

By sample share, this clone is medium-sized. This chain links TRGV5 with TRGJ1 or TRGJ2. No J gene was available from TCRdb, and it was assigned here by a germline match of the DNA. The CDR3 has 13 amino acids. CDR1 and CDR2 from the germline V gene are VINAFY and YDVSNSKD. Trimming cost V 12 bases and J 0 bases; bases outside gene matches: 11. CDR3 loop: CAPGFWNYYKKLF. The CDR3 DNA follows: TGTGCCCCCGGATTTTGGAATTATTATAAGAAACTCTTT.

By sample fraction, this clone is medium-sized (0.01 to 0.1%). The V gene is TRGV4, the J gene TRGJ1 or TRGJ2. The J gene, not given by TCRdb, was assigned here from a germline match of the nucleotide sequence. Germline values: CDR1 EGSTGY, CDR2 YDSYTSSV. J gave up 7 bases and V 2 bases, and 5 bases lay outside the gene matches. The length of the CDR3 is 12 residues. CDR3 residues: CATWDAWYKKLF. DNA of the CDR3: TGTGCCACCTGGGATGCGTGGTATAAGAAACTCTTT.